This T cell receptor (beta chain) stems from a study of PD-1 blockade in classical Hodgkin lymphoma. Study-wide results and caveats: Repertoires differed for reasons still undefined, possibly disease activity or prior therapy. Newly diagnosed patients and complete responders had comparable diversity at baseline.

With no exception, relapse followed autologous stem cell transplantation in all patients, and brentuximab vedotin exposure varied. The CDR3 runs 16 residues. CDR1 is SGHKS, CDR2 YYEKEE, per germline (reference sequence). V lost 6 bases and J lost 1, with 16 bases in between. TCRdb's table, derived via immunoSEQ multiplex PCR, lists solely in-frame clones and lacks some. The table has just over 35,000 clones, about 70% seen once. On this clone: Its target is not known.

The rearrangement uses TRBV5-5 and TRBJ2-2; possibly TRBD2 for D (7 bases). Sequences were derived from peripheral blood mononuclear cells (PBMCs), sampled before the second cycle of nivolumab. The receptor was isolated from a human donor with classical Hodgkin lymphoma. The CDR3 nucleotides are TGTGCCAGCAATAGGGGGGGACTACTGAACACCGGGGAGCTGTTTTTT. It codes for CASNRGGLLNTGELFF.